This is a list of T cell receptor beta chains from one sample in a study of graft-versus-host responses after intestinal transplantation. Which antigens these TCRs recognize remains unknown. The protocol was immunoSEQ multiplex PCR, while the TCRdb copy is restricted to in-frame clones and leaves out a portion. Of 130,000 or so clones in the sample, 85% to 95% were seen once. Sequences were derived from unstimulated CD4+ T cells sorted from spleen or lymph node cells, sampled before intestinal transplant. These receptors were obtained from a human donor who received an intestinal transplant. CDR3s leave out the opening cysteine and the closing phenylalanine or tryptophan. The order of the fields is clone size, CDR3 length, V gene, J gene, CDR3 protein. Only part of the rows carry a size: once, few, many, or a class if the clone is expanded.

clone_size: .
cdr3_length: 12
v_call: TRBV7-6
j_call: TRBJ2-7
cdr3_aa: ASSQSGGRDEQY

clone_size: .
cdr3_length: 12
v_call: TRBV29-1
j_call: TRBJ2-2
cdr3_aa: SVSLGTDTGELF

clone_size: .
cdr3_length: 13
v_call: TRBV5-4
j_call: TRBJ2-7
cdr3_aa: ASSLTATSSYEQY

clone_size: .
cdr3_length: 11
v_call: TRBV5-1
j_call: TRBJ2-3
cdr3_aa: ASQLAAGDTQY

clone_size: .
cdr3_length: 9
v_call: TRBV6-5
j_call: TRBJ2-7
cdr3_aa: ASSHSSEQY

clone_size: .
cdr3_length: 10
v_call: TRBV18
j_call: TRBJ2-5
cdr3_aa: ASSPSVETQY

clone_size: few
cdr3_length: 15
v_call: TRBV19
j_call: TRBJ1-5
cdr3_aa: ASSIAPWDRRNQPQH

clone_size: .
cdr3_length: 12
v_call: TRBV27
j_call: TRBJ1-6
cdr3_aa: ASSLGLDNSPLH

clone_size: .
cdr3_length: 11
v_call: TRBV5-1
j_call: TRBJ1-1
cdr3_aa: ASSLAPHDEAF

clone_size: .
cdr3_length: 13
v_call: TRBV5-1
j_call: TRBJ1-2
cdr3_aa: ASSLDLLRNYGYT

clone_size: few
cdr3_length: 12
v_call: TRBV6-6
j_call: TRBJ1-1
cdr3_aa: ASSKTLMNTEAF

clone_size: .
cdr3_length: 9
v_call: TRBV10-3
j_call: TRBJ2-1
cdr3_aa: AISGANEQF

clone_size: .
cdr3_length: 13
v_call: TRBV2
j_call: TRBJ1-3
cdr3_aa: ASRGGQSSGNTIY

clone_size: few
cdr3_length: 13
v_call: TRBV18
j_call: TRBJ2-7
cdr3_aa: ASSRGGQGLGEQY

clone_size: .
cdr3_length: 13
v_call: TRBV10-1
j_call: TRBJ2-7
cdr3_aa: ASSGGGQPIYEQY

clone_size: .
cdr3_length: 15
v_call: TRBV11-3
j_call: TRBJ2-7
cdr3_aa: ASSLTGTGQGSYEQY

clone_size: .
cdr3_length: 16
v_call: TRBV5-1
j_call: TRBJ2-1
cdr3_aa: ASSLHYTGTVTYNEQF

clone_size: once
cdr3_length: 13
v_call: TRBV18
j_call: TRBJ1-3
cdr3_aa: ASSPQGISGNTIY

clone_size: .
cdr3_length: 13
v_call: TRBV7-9
j_call: TRBJ1-5
cdr3_aa: ASSLGSGGNQPQH

clone_size: .
cdr3_length: 13
v_call: TRBV7-9
j_call: TRBJ2-1
cdr3_aa: ASSRGDGNYNEQF

clone_size: .
cdr3_length: 13
v_call: TRBV4-1
j_call: TRBJ2-1
cdr3_aa: ASSPSGRAYNEQF

clone_size: once
cdr3_length: 16
v_call: TRBV5-1
j_call: TRBJ1-2
cdr3_aa: ASSLAILGGLANYGYT

clone_size: .
cdr3_length: 12
v_call: TRBV5-1
j_call: TRBJ2-3
cdr3_aa: ASSPGQGQGTQY

clone_size: .
cdr3_length: 10
v_call: TRBV11-2
j_call: TRBJ2-1
cdr3_aa: ASSSIDHEQF

clone_size: .
cdr3_length: 11
v_call: TRBV28
j_call: TRBJ2-5
cdr3_aa: ASSEGGELRQY

clone_size: .
cdr3_length: 12
v_call: TRBV2
j_call: TRBJ1-2
cdr3_aa: ARSPIQANYGYT

clone_size: .
cdr3_length: 10
v_call: TRBV5-4
j_call: TRBJ2-2
cdr3_aa: ASSPNTGELF

clone_size: .
cdr3_length: 11
v_call: TRBV7-2
j_call: TRBJ2-5
cdr3_aa: ASGGQAQETQY

clone_size: .
cdr3_length: 12
v_call: TRBV11-3
j_call: TRBJ2-2
cdr3_aa: ASSFGGFTGELF